This T cell receptor beta chain was sequenced during a study of cytomegalovirus exposure and HLA in healthy donors. About the research overall: There were 90 million to 140 million unique TCR beta sequences, drawn from approximately 180 million T cells, in an earlier analysis.

The CDR3 consists of 13 residues. Per the germline V gene, CDR1 is SGHRS and CDR2 is YFSETQ. Germline trimming cut 3 bases from V and 2 bases from J; bases unmatched to any gene: 2. This PCR relied on a set of 60 Vbeta primers and 13 Jbeta primers. Profiled with immunoSEQ multiplex PCR; TCRdb holds only in-frame clones, not every one. The table includes around 40,000 clones, approximately 66% detected once. Study-level findings and limits: TCR beta V- and J-gene trimming was later associated with a missense DCLRE1C variant. Analysis performed later found 16,000 or so TCR beta sequences associated with HLA alleles at 0.05 false discovery rate.

This clone has a handful of counts. Its antigen is still unknown. V is TRBV5-1 and J is TRBJ2-7; TRBD1 matches 7 bases. The sequence was obtained from a man over 45 in good health and CMV-seropositive. Sequencing used PBMCs. The chain's CDR3 is CASSSDRTYEQYF. The CDR3 nucleotides read TGCGCCAGCAGCTCGGACAGGACCTACGAGCAGTACTTC. The whole variable domain, remainder taken from reference TRBV5-1 and TRBJ2-7, is KAGVTQTPRYLIKTRGQQVTLSCSPISGHRSVSWYQQTPGQGLQFLFEYFSETQRNKGNFPGRFSGRQFSNSRSEMNVSTLELGDSALYLCASSSDRTYEQYFGPGTRLTVT.